This entry concerns a single TCR beta chain. The record originates from a study of blood T cell repertoires in COVID-19. Individuals aged 18 to 89 years were recruited from 24 US areas. During the 2 weeks before they entered the study, exposed participants had met someone with a PCR-confirmed or clinician-diagnosed COVID-19 case. The J segment lost 6 bases and the V segment lost 4 bases, leaving 8 bases of the junction unmatched. Per the germline V gene, CDR1 is SGHRS and CDR2 is YFSETQ. CDR3 length equals 16 residues. The table came from immunoSEQ multiplex PCR; TCRdb's copy has only in-frame clones and leaves some out. The sample consists of around 400,000 clones, approximately 91% of them appearing once.

The chain employs TRBV5-1 and TRBJ2-2; 11 nucleotides line up with TRBD2. The receptor's source is a woman between 40 and 55 years old who had been exposed to COVID-19. Sequencing was carried out using PBMCs or T cells enriched from blood (not recorded which). The CDR3 is CASSATPGLAAGELFF. In DNA, the CDR3 is TGCGCCAGCAGCGCGACCCCGGGACTAGCGGCCGGGGAGCTGTTTTTT.